This TCR beta chain was identified during a study of T cell responses to AZD1222 COVID-19 vaccine. Background on the study: Second-dose groups at about 4 or about 12 weeks were pooled.

With respect to this clone: The antigen is undetermined.

Study findings and constraints: Among those given AZD1222, only five or six were seropositive at baseline.

Profiled with immunoSEQ multiplex PCR; TCRdb holds only in-frame clones, not every one. The sample has 120,000 or so clones, over 75% seen once. Per the germline V gene, CDR1 is SGDLS and CDR2 is YYNGEE. The CDR3 is 12 residues long. The V end lost 5 bases, the J end lost 3 bases, and 8 bases lay between the germline ends. The sample here was peripheral blood, taken on day 0 of AZD1222 vaccination. The sequence derives from an adult in good health. V and J are TRBV9 and TRBJ1-2; possible D gene TRBD1, 6 bases. The CDR3 sequence is CASRRGDYGYTF. In nucleotides, the CDR3 is TGTGCCAGCAGAAGGGGGGACTATGGCTACACCTTC.